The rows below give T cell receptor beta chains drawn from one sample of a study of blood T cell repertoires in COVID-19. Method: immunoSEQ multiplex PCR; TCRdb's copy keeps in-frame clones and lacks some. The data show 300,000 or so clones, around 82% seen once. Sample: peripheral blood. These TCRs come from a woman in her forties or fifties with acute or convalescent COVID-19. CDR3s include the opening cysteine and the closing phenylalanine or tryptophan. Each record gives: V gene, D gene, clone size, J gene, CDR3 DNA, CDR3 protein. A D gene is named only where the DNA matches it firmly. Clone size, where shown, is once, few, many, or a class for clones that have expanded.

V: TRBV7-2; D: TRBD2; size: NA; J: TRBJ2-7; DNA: TGTGCCAGCAGCTTAGGTTACGGGACTAGCGGGCTCTACGAGCAGTACTTC; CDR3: CASSLGYGTSGLYEQYF
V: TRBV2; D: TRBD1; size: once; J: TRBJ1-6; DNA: TGTGCCAGCAGTGACGGACAGGGAGGGAGATACAATTCACCCCTCCACTTT; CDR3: CASSDGQGGRYNSPLHF
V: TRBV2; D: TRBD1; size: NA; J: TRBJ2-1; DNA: TGTGCCAGCAGTTCCGGGACAGGGGGATTAAATGAGCAGTTCTTC; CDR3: CASSSGTGGLNEQFF
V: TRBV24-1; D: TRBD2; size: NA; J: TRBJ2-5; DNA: TGTGCCACCAGTGATTTGGGAACTAGCGGGGGGGTTGAGACCCAGTACTTC; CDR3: CATSDLGTSGGVETQYF
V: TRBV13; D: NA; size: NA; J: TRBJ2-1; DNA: TGTGCCAGCAGCTCATCCGGGACTTACTACAATGAGCAGTTCTTC; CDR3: CASSSSGTYYNEQFF
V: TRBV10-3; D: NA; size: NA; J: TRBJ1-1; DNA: TGTGCCATCAGTGGTGGAGGGGAAGCTTTCTTT; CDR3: CAISGGGEAFF
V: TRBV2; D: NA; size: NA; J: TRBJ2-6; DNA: TGTGCCAGCAGTGAGGATACAGGGTCGAGGGCCAACGTCCTGACTTTC; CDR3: CASSEDTGSRANVLTF
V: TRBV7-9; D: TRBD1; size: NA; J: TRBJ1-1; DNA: TGTGCCAGCAGCTTAGGACTGGGACAGGGGGCGAACACTGAAGCTTTCTTT; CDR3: CASSLGLGQGANTEAFF
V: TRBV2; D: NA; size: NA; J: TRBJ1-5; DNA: TGTGCCAGCAGTGAGGGCAGCCGTTATAGCAATCAGCCCCAGCATTTT; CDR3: CASSEGSRYSNQPQHF
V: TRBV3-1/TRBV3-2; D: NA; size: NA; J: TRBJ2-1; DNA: TGTGCCAGCAGCCAAGCGGAGTACAATGAGCAGTTCTTC; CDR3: CASSQAEYNEQFF
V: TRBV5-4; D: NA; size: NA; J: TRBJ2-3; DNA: TGTGCCAGCAGCCTGGGCGTCTGGTCCAGGGATACGCAGTATTTT; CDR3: CASSLGVWSRDTQYF
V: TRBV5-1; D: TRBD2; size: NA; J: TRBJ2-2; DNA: TGCGCCAGCAGCCCCATAGCGGGGGGGAACACCGGGGAGCTGTTTTTT; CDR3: CASSPIAGGNTGELFF
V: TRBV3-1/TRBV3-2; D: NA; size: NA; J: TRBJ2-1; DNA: TGTGCCAGCAGCCAAGGTGGGACTTCGATGTCGGTGCGAAATGAGCAGTTCTTC; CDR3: CASSQGGTSMSVRNEQFF
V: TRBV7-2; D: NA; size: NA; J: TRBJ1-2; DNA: TGTGCCAGCAGCTTAATCGGAGACAGGTCCTATGGCTACACCTTC; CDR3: CASSLIGDRSYGYTF
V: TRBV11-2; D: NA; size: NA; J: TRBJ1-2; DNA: TGTGCCAGCAGCTTAGCTGACTATGGCTACACCTTC; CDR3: CASSLADYGYTF
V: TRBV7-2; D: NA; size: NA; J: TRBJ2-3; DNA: TGTGCCAGCAGCGCGTACACAGATACGCAGTATTTT; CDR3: CASSAYTDTQYF
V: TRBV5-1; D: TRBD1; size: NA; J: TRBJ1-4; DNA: TGCGCCAGCAAACCAGGGGCAGGGGGTGAAAAACTGTTTTTT; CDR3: CASKPGAGGEKLFF
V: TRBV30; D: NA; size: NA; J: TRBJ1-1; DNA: TGTGCCTGGTGTAGGGGAAGCGCTGAAGCTTTCTTT; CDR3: CAWCRGSAEAFF
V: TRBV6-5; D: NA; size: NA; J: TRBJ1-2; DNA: TGTGCCAGCAGTTATGCGGCAGGGAATGGCTACACCTTC; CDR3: CASSYAAGNGYTF
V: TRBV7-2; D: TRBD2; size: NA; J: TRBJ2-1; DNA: TGTGCCAGCAGCGAGGGGTGGCGGGAGAGGCCCCATGAGCAGTTCTTC; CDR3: CASSEGWRERPHEQFF
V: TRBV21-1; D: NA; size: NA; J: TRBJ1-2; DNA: TGTGCCAGCAGCGGGCGACAGGACACTAACTATGGCTACACCTTC; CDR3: CASSGRQDTNYGYTF
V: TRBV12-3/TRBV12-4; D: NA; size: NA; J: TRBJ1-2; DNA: TGTGCCAGCAGTCCAGGGTTTGGCTACACCTTC; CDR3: CASSPGFGYTF
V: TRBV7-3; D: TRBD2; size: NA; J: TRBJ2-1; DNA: TGTGCCAGCAGCAAGACTAGCGGGAGTGGCAATGAGCAGTTCTTC; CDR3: CASSKTSGSGNEQFF